Sequencing of this T cell receptor (beta chain) was carried out in a study of blood T cell repertoires in COVID-19. Across the whole study: Italy, Spain and the United States were the sources of the convalescent and acute COVID-19 samples.

Per the authors' pipeline: From reference gene primer amplification, estimates of nucleated cell counts were derived. TCRdb's table, derived via immunoSEQ multiplex PCR, lists solely in-frame clones and lacks some. V and J calls and clone size are given by that table; D and trimming were obtained from the DNA. The sample consists of about 97,000 clones, roughly 92% of them appearing once. The length of the CDR3 is 14 residues. V shed 4 bases and J 5 bases; nucleotides not matched to a gene: 6. Germline V lookup: CDR1 SGHKS, CDR2 YYEKEE (reference sequence). The specimen sequenced was peripheral blood. The genes are TRBV5-5 and TRBJ1-5; 7 nucleotides line up with TRBD1. The sequence derives from a woman between 50 and 59 years old with COVID-19, enrolled during active disease. The CDR3 DNA is TGTGCCAGCAGCCAGACAGGGAACTATCAGCCCCAGCATTTT. It codes for CASSQTGNYQPQHF.